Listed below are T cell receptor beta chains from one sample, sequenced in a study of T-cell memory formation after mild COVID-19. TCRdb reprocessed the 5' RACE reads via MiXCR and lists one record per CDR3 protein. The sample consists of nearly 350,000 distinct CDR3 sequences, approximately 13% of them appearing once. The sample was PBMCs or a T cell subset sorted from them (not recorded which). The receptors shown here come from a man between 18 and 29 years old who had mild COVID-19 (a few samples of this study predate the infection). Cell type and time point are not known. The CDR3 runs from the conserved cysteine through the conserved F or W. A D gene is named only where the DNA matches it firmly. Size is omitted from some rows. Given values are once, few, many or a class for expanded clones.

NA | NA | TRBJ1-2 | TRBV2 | CASRGGQVHSYTF | TGTGCCAGCAGGGGCGGCCAGGTCCATAGCTACACCTTC
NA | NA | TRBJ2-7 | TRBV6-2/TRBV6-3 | CASSYGDEQYF | TGTGCCAGCAGTTACGGCGACGAGCAGTACTTC
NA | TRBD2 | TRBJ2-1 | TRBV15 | CATSRRTSGGYEQFF | TGTGCCACCAGCAGGAGGACTAGCGGGGGCTATGAGCAGTTCTTC
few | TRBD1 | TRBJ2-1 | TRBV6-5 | CASSRPGTGHNEQFF | TGTGCCAGCAGCCGACCCGGGACAGGACACAATGAGCAGTTCTTC
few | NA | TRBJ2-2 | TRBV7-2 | CASSLFMGRSGELFF | TGTGCCAGCAGCCTATTCATGGGTCGGTCCGGGGAGCTGTTTTTT
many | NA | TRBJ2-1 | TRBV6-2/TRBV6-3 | CASTPVGAGETNNEQFF | TGTGCCAGCACCCCCGTGGGGGCGGGTGAGACTAACAATGAGCAGTTCTTC
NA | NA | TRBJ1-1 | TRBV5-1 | CASSLSGRENTEAFF | TGCGCCAGCAGCTTGAGCGGACGGGAGAACACTGAAGCTTTCTTT
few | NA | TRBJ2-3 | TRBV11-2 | CASSRNRDTQYF | TGTGCCAGCAGCAGAAACCGAGATACGCAGTATTTT
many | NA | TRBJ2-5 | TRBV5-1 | CASSSLFEETQYF | TGCGCCAGCAGCTCTCTCTTCGAAGAGACCCAGTACTTC
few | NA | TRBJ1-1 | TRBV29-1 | CSVKRREDTEAFF | TGCAGCGTAAAAAGGAGGGAAGACACTGAAGCTTTCTTT
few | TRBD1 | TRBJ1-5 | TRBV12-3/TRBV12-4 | CASSSNRGYQPQHF | TGTGCCAGCAGTTCAAACAGGGGTTACCAGCCCCAGCATTTT
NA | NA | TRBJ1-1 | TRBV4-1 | CASSQVAGVTEAFF | TGCGCCAGCAGCCAAGTCGCGGGTGTGACTGAAGCTTTCTTT
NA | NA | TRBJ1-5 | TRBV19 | CASKRSRAGDQPQHF | TGTGCCAGTAAGCGGTCCAGGGCCGGTGATCAGCCCCAGCATTTT
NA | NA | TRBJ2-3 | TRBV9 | CASSAGTREWDTQYF | TGTGCCAGCAGCGCCGGGACAAGGGAATGGGATACGCAGTATTTT
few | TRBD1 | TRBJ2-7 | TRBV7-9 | CASSKGQGSDEQYF | TGTGCCAGCAGCAAAGGACAGGGGAGTGACGAGCAGTACTTC
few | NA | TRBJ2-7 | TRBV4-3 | CASSQDGRAPHEQYF | TGCGCCAGCAGCCAAGACGGCAGGGCCCCCCACGAGCAGTACTTC
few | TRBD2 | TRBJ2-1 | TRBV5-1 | CASSTATLAVNEQFF | TGCGCCAGCAGCACCGCGACACTAGCGGTCAATGAGCAGTTCTTC
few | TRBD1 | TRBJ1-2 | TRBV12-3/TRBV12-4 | CASSRKTGPQFYGYTF | TGTGCCAGCAGCCGTAAGACAGGGCCCCAGTTCTATGGCTACACCTTC
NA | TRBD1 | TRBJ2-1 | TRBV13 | CASSRTGEVSEQFF | TGTGCCAGCAGCCGGACAGGGGAAGTAAGTGAGCAGTTCTTC
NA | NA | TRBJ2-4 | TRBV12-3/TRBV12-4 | CASSLFGLGEAKNIQYF | TGTGCCAGCAGTTTATTCGGCTTGGGGGAAGCCAAAAACATTCAGTACTTC
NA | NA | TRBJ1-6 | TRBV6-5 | CASSGTEWSSYNSPLHF | TGTGCCAGCTCCGGGACCGAATGGAGCTCCTATAATTCACCCCTCCACTTT
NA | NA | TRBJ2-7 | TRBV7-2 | CASSLNSGGEQYF | TGTGCCAGCAGCTTAAACTCCGGAGGCGAGCAGTACTTC
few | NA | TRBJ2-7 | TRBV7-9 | CASSPGRGSSYEQYF | TGTGCCAGCAGTCCAGGCCGGGGTAGCTCCTACGAGCAGTACTTC
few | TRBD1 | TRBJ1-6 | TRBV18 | CASWTGNSPLHF | TGTGCCAGCTGGACAGGGAATTCACCCCTCCACTTT
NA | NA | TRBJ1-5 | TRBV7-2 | CASSSRGYSNQPQHF | TGTGCCAGCAGCTCCCGGGGCTATAGCAATCAGCCCCAGCATTTT
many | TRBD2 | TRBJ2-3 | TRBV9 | CASSSASGGADTQYF | TGTGCCAGCAGCTCGGCTAGCGGGGGTGCAGATACGCAGTATTTT
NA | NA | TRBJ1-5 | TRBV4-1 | CASSQRTVSNQPQHF | TGCGCCAGCAGCCAACGGACAGTTAGCAATCAGCCCCAGCATTTT
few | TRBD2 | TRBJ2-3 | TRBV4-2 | CASSQGVAGGTDTQYF | TGTGCCAGCAGCCAAGGCGTAGCGGGGGGGACAGATACGCAGTATTTT
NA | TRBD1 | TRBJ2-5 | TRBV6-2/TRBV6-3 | CASSYGRTGPETQYF | TGTGCCAGCAGTTACGGGAGGACAGGGCCAGAGACCCAGTACTTC
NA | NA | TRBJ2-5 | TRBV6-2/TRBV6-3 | CASSHGTTQETQYF | TGTGCCAGCAGCCACGGGACCACACAAGAGACCCAGTACTTC
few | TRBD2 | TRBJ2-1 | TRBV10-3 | CAISGPLAGDYNEQFF | TGTGCCATCAGTGGCCCACTAGCGGGGGATTACAATGAGCAGTTCTTC
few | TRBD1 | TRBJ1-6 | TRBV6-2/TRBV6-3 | CASSYAGGGSPLHF | TGTGCCAGCAGTTACGCAGGGGGAGGTTCACCCCTCCACTTT
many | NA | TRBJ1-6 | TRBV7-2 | CASSLDGLNSPLHF | TGTGCCAGCAGCTTAGACGGATTAAATTCACCCCTCCACTTT
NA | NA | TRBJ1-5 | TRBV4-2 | CASSPGQSTNQPQHF | TGTGCCAGCAGCCCAGGACAGAGTACGAATCAGCCCCAGCATTTT
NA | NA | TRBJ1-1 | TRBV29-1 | CSVANRAITEAFF | TGCAGCGTTGCGAACAGGGCTATCACTGAAGCTTTCTTT
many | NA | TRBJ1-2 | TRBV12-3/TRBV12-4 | CASSATAYGYTF | TGTGCCAGCAGTGCGACAGCCTATGGCTACACCTTC
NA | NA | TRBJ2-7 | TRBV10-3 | CAISESIGGPEYEQYF | TGTGCCATCAGTGAGTCGATAGGGGGGCCGGAGTACGAGCAGTACTTC
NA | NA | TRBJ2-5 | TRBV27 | CASSLQGVETQYF | TGTGCCAGCAGTTTACAAGGGGTAGAGACCCAGTACTTC
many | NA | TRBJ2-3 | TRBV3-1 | CASSQEKGGETDTQYF | TGTGCCAGCAGCCAAGAAAAAGGGGGTGAGACAGATACGCAGTATTTT
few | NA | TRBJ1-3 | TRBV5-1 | CASCIDGFSGNTIYF | TGCGCCAGCTGCATAGACGGTTTCTCTGGAAACACCATATATTTT
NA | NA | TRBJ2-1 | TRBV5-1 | CASSLGVGVGEQFF | TGCGCCAGCAGCTTGGGAGTCGGGGTGGGTGAGCAGTTCTTC
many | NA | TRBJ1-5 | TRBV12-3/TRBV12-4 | CASSEGNQPQHF | TGTGCCAGCAGTGAAGGTAATCAGCCCCAGCATTTT
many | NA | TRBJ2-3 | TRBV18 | CASSPPASTDTQYF | TGTGCCAGCTCACCACCCGCTAGCACAGATACGCAGTATTTT
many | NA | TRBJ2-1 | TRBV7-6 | CASSLVGGLYNEQFF | TGTGCCAGCAGCTTAGTCGGGGGGCTATACAATGAGCAGTTCTTC
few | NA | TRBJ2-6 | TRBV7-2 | CASSLKVRAGANVLTF | TGTGCCAGCAGCTTAAAGGTCCGGGCTGGGGCCAACGTCCTGACTTTC
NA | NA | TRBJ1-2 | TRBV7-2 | CASSLVDRGQYGYTF | TGTGCCAGCAGCTTAGTGGATCGGGGGCAATATGGCTACACCTTC
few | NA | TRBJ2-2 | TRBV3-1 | CASSQDPYRRLGELFF | TGTGCCAGCAGCCAAGATCCTTACCGAAGGCTCGGGGAGCTGTTTTTT
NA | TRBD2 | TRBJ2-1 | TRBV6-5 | CARGTSGGQPGREQFF | TGTGCCCGAGGGACTAGCGGGGGACAGCCGGGTAGGGAGCAGTTCTTC
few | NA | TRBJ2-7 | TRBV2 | CASSETSPLTYEQYF | TGTGCCAGCAGTGAGACAAGCCCTTTAACCTACGAGCAGTACTTC
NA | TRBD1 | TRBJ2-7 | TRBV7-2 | CASSPGQGSGYEQYF | TGTGCCAGCAGCCCGGGACAGGGATCAGGTTACGAGCAGTACTTC
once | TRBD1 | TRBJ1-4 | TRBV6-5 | CASSRDRPLRREKLFF | TGTGCCAGCAGCCGGGACAGGCCACTGAGGCGGGAAAAACTGTTTTTT
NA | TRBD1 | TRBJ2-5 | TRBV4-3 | CASSQVRGLRETQYF | TGCGCCAGCAGCCAGGTCAGGGGGCTGAGGGAGACCCAGTACTTC
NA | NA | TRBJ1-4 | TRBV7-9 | CASSFLVGGDEKLFF | TGTGCCAGCAGCTTCCTCGTTGGAGGCGATGAAAAACTGTTTTTT
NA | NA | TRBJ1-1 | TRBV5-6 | CASSLVGGWVGTEAFF | TGTGCCAGCAGCTTGGTTGGGGGTTGGGTCGGCACTGAAGCTTTCTTT
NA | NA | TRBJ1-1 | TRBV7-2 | CASSLGPGIDTEAFF | TGTGCCAGCAGCTTAGGGCCGGGCATAGACACTGAAGCTTTCTTT